The 18 T cell receptor beta chains listed next were all sequenced from one sample in a study of T cell responses to AZD1222 COVID-19 vaccine. This table comes from immunoSEQ multiplex PCR, and its TCRdb copy is limited to in-frame clones, with some not included. The sample has under 140,000 clones; 94% are singletons. This specimen consisted of peripheral blood, obtained 28 days after the second AZD1222 dose. All receptors come from an adult who received the AZD1222 COVID-19 vaccine.

The J gene is TRBJ1-1, the V gene TRBV19; weak D call: TRBD1 (5 bases). V lost 3 bases to trimming and J lost 0 bases, with 14 bases between them. The V gene's germline CDR1 is LNHDA and CDR2 SQIVND (reference sequence). This CDR3 comprises 16 residues. The CDR3 sequence is CASSIIRPGLNTEAFF. CDR3 sequence (DNA): TGTGCCAGTAGTATTATCCGTCCGGGACTGAACACTGAAGCTTTCTTT.

The chain carries TRBV11-2 and TRBJ2-7; no definite D call. This CDR3 is built from 14 residues. Germline V gene sequence: CDR1 SGHAT, CDR2 FQNNGV. The V and J ends lost 3 bases and 3 bases respectively, with 12 bases between them. The CDR3 spells CASSLGFSGYEQYF. Written as DNA, the CDR3 is TGTGCCAGCAGCTTGGGATTCTCTGGCTACGAGCAGTACTTC.

Points on this clone: One junction end does not reproduce the germline sequence, and a read error may be involved. The V call is TRBV4-1, the J call TRBJ1-1; D possibly corresponds to TRBD1 (6 bases). Germline-derived CDR1 and CDR2 are MGHRA and YSYEKL. The CDR3 spans 14 residues. CDR3 DNA: TGCGCCAGCAGCCCCGCAGGGGTGAAAACTGAAGCTTTCTTT. Translated: CASSPAGVKTEAFF.

This clone was observed a single time. The chain is built from TRBV20-1 and TRBJ1-5; D possibly corresponds to TRBD1 (5 bases). The V end was cut by 3 bases, the J end by 1 base, with 10 bases between. The CDR3 runs to 14 residues. CDR1 and CDR2 from the germline V gene are DFQATT and SNEGSKA (reference sequence). The CDR3 region is CSASTGGSNQPQHF. In nucleotides, the CDR3 is TGCAGTGCTAGTACCGGGGGGAGCAATCAGCCCCAGCATTTT.

The chain has TRBV9 and TRBJ1-2; a possible D gene is TRBD1 (5 bases). Per the germline V gene, CDR1 is SGDLS and CDR2 is YYNGEE. CDR3 length: 14 residues. The V end was cut by 3 bases, the J end by 6 bases, with 15 bases between. Here the CDR3 reads CASSAEILGDGYTF. CDR3 DNA sequence: TGTGCCAGCAGCGCGGAGATCCTAGGGGATGGCTACACCTTC. The full variable domain, rest sourced from reference TRBV9 and TRBJ1-2, is DSGVTQTPKHLITATGQRVTLRCSPRSGDLSVYWYQQSLDQGLQFLIQYYNGEERAKGNILERFSAQQFPDLHSELNLSSLELGDSALYFCASSAEILGDGYTFGSGTRLTVV.

The CDR3 reads CASSQRQSPPETQYF. The CDR3, as DNA: TGTGCCAGCAGCCAAAGACAATCACCCCCGGAGACCCAGTACTTC. This rearrangement joins TRBV11-2 to TRBJ2-5; D is unresolved. CDR1 and CDR2 from the germline V gene are SGHAT and FQNNGV. This CDR3 has 15 amino acids. Trimming took off 5 bases at V and 5 bases at J, with 18 bases between the two ends.

The J gene is TRBJ2-7, the V gene TRBV5-4; 13 bases are a match to TRBD2. This CDR3 has 18 residues. The germline V gene has CDR1 SGHNT and CDR2 YYREEE (reference sequence). CDR3 nucleotide sequence: TGTGCTAAACACGGTGTCGGACTAGCGGGGGACCCTCGACGCGAGCAGTACTTC. Its protein product is CAKHGVGLAGDPRREQYF.

The chain combines TRBV10-2 with TRBJ1-2; tentatively, D is TRBD1 (6 bases). Between the trimmed V and J ends, which lost 7 bases and 2 bases, there was a span of 17 bases. The CDR3 extends over 15 amino acids. Germline CDR1 reads WSHSY; CDR2 reads SAAADI. CDR3 residues: CASKVGGTPNYGYTF. The CDR3, as DNA: TGCGCCAGCAAGGTGGGCGGGACACCAAACTATGGCTACACCTTC.

The gene calls are TRBV5-1 and TRBJ1-3; D possibly corresponds to TRBD1 (6 bases). The germline V gene has CDR1 SGHRS and CDR2 YFSETQ. This CDR3 comprises 16 residues. The germline V and J ends were trimmed by 4 bases and 0 bases, with 14 bases remaining between them. The DNA for the CDR3 is TGCGCCAGCAGCCAGACAGGCCTTAACTCTGGAAACACCATATATTTT. It is translated as CASSQTGLNSGNTIYF.

The chain has TRBV10-3 and TRBJ2-1, with 10 bases lining up with TRBD2. Germline V gene sequence: CDR1 ENHRY, CDR2 SYGVKD. V gave up 8 bases and J gave up 3 bases; unmatched junction bases: 4. This CDR3 spans 14 amino acids. CDR3 sequence: CAISRTSGYNEQFF. The DNA for the CDR3 is TGTGCCATCTCGCGGACTAGCGGCTACAATGAGCAGTTCTTC.

The J gene is TRBJ1-1, the V gene TRBV5-1, with 9 positions matching TRBD1. V trimming: 1 base; J trimming: 4 bases; junction bases outside the gene matches: 11. CDR3 size: 17 residues. Germline CDR1 is SGHRS and CDR2 is YFSETQ. The DNA of the CDR3 is TGCGCCAGCAGCTTGTCGGGACAGGGTAAATCAGGCACTGAAGCTTTCTTT. Protein product: CASSLSGQGKSGTEAFF.

V is TRBV5-3 and J is TRBJ2-7; no reliable D call. TRBV5-3 is designated an ORF whose function remains uncertain. Trimming stripped 1 base from V and 0 bases from J, with 14 bases between. The CDR3 runs 16 residues. CDR3 sequence: CARSLSERPSSYEQYF. DNA of the CDR3: TGTGCCAGAAGCTTGTCTGAGCGTCCGAGCTCCTACGAGCAGTACTTC.

The rearrangement joins TRBV20-1 to TRBJ1-5; no clear D gene. This CDR3 has 13 residues. Germline V gene data show CDR1 as DFQATT and CDR2 as SNEGSKA (reference sequence). V gave up 3 bases and J gave up 6 bases, with 12 bases separating them. The CDR3 loop reads CSASAGSFQPQHF. The CDR3 DNA is TGCAGTGCTAGTGCGGGGTCCTTTCAGCCCCAGCATTTT.

The chain carries TRBV28 and TRBJ2-3; D ambiguous. Trimming removed 8 bases from V and 2 bases from J, with 14 bases in between. In germline, CDR1 is MDHEN, CDR2 SYDVKM. There are 14 residues in the CDR3. Here the CDR3 reads CASYKGGVTDTQYF. In nucleotides, the CDR3 is TGTGCCAGCTATAAGGGCGGCGTCACAGATACGCAGTATTTT. The full variable domain, with the rest looked up from reference TRBV28 and TRBJ2-3, is DVKVTQSSRYLVKRTGEKVFLECVQDMDHENMFWYRQDPGLGLRLIYFSYDVKMKEKGDIPEGYSVSREKKERFSLILESASTNQTSMYLCASYKGGVTDTQYFGPGTRLTVL.

This clone has a single count. V gene TRBV4-1 combines with J gene TRBJ2-3; D is possibly TRBD2 (5 bases). The CDR3 runs 15 residues. Germline values: CDR1 MGHRA, CDR2 YSYEKL. Trimming shortened V by 0 bases and J by 5 bases, and 12 bases separated the two germline ends. Here the CDR3 DNA reads TGCGCCAGCAGCCAAGATCCCAGAGGGCGAGATACGCAGTATTTT. This codes for CASSQDPRGRDTQYF.

The chain links TRBV18 to TRBJ1-3; 8 bases map to TRBD1. The J segment lost 2 bases and the V segment lost 5 bases, leaving 8 bases of the junction unmatched. This CDR3 is 16 amino acids long. Germline CDR1 and CDR2: KGHSH and LQKENI. CDR3: CASSSGQGLAGNTIYF. In DNA, the CDR3 is TGTGCCAGCTCATCAGGACAGGGTCTTGCTGGAAACACCATATATTTT.

The rearrangement joins TRBV27 to TRBJ1-2; possibly TRBD1 for D (5 bases). The CDR3 length is 15 residues. V lost 5 bases, J lost 0 bases, and 13 bases lay in between. CDR1 is MNHEY and CDR2 is SMNVEV in the germline V gene (reference sequence). CDR3 in DNA: TGTGCCAGCAGTCCCCGGGACGGCTCTAACTATGGCTACACCTTC. The encoded protein is CASSPRDGSNYGYTF.

The V gene is TRBV6-5, the J gene TRBJ1-1; D not resolved. The germline gives CDR1 MNHEY, CDR2 SVGAGI. Between the trimmed V and J ends, which lost 6 bases and 3 bases, there was a span of 11 bases. CDR3 size: 13 residues. CDR3 in DNA: TGTGCCAGCAGCGCCACTGGGTACACTGAAGCTTTCTTT. This gives the protein CASSATGYTEAFF.